The TCR beta chain under discussion was sequenced for a study of CD8+ T cells in alopecia areata. At the level of the study: Treated patients swallowed 5 to 10 mg of oral tofacitinib twice daily.

Specified treatment: oral pan-JAK inhibitor, 5-10 mg twice daily. The ends were cut back, 8 bases at V and 0 bases at J, with 15 bases in the middle. This CDR3 has 15 amino acids. CDR1 is LGHNA and CDR2 is YNFKEQ in the germline V gene. RNA was isolated and reverse transcribed to cDNA, the sequencing template. TCRdb's table, derived via immunoSEQ multiplex PCR, lists solely in-frame clones and lacks some. The sample consists of about 74,000 clones, 29% of them appearing once. On this clone: The antigen remains unidentified.

Study-level results: Given one nonresponder, whether baseline CD8+ expansion relates to response remains uncertain.

Sample: CD8+ T cells sorted from blood, taken at week 4, from a patient treated with tofacitinib. The chain links TRBV4-2 to TRBJ2-3; D not resolved. The receptor comes from a human donor with alopecia areata. The CDR3 DNA reads as TGTGCCAGCGAGGCGGTAGCAGGTAGCACAGATACGCAGTATTTT. This sequence encodes CASEAVAGSTDTQYF.